This is a list of T cell receptor beta chains from one sample in a study of blood T cell repertoires in COVID-19. Sequencing was performed with immunoSEQ multiplex PCR; in TCRdb, only in-frame clones are kept and a portion is missing. This sample has 250,000 to 300,000 clones, with 86% found just once. Sequencing used PBMCs or T cells enriched from blood (not recorded which). These receptors originate from a man younger than 30 who had recovered from COVID-19. Each CDR3 is given without its conserved first and last residue. Each record gives: J gene, V gene, D gene, CDR3 protein. The D gene is left open where the match is weak.

J gene: TRBJ2-2
V gene: TRBV5-1
D gene: TRBD1
CDR3 protein: ASSGTGGHGELF

J gene: TRBJ2-7
V gene: TRBV12-3/TRBV12-4
D gene: -
CDR3 protein: ASSFMDMNEQY

J gene: TRBJ1-6
V gene: TRBV7-9
D gene: -
CDR3 protein: ASSWEGHLATHSPLH

J gene: TRBJ2-5
V gene: TRBV7-8
D gene: TRBD2
CDR3 protein: ASSPGTSRETQY

J gene: TRBJ2-1
V gene: TRBV5-1
D gene: -
CDR3 protein: ASSLEGSVEGSYNEQF

J gene: TRBJ1-2
V gene: TRBV4-1
D gene: TRBD1
CDR3 protein: ASSQAGGDGHGYT

J gene: TRBJ2-2
V gene: TRBV6-4
D gene: TRBD2
CDR3 protein: ASSEGLAQTGELF

J gene: TRBJ2-7
V gene: TRBV7-9
D gene: -
CDR3 protein: ASSLAAGGYEQY

J gene: TRBJ2-7
V gene: TRBV9
D gene: -
CDR3 protein: ASSVEGGRVEQY

J gene: TRBJ1-1
V gene: TRBV2
D gene: -
CDR3 protein: ASLLGRVGTEAF